The next 9 T cell receptor beta chains were all read from a single sample in a study of cytomegalovirus exposure and HLA in healthy donors. A multiplex PCR was run with 60 Vbeta primers and 13 Jbeta primers. This table comes from immunoSEQ multiplex PCR, and its TCRdb copy is limited to in-frame clones, with some not included. The data show 100,000 to 120,000 clones, with roughly 84% seen just once and 6.2% held by the top ten. Sequencing used PBMCs. Receptors were obtained from a man aged 25-40 years in good health and CMV-seropositive.

The genes are TRBV9 and TRBJ1-2, with 9 bases that match TRBD1. V trimming: 4 bases; J trimming: 8 bases; junction bases outside the gene matches: 12. This CDR3 has 15 residues. Germline values: CDR1 SGDLS, CDR2 YYNGEE. The CDR3 DNA follows: TGTGCCAGCAGCCTCGACCCCGGACAGGGGTGGGGCTACACCTTC. This gives the protein CASSLDPGQGWGYTF.

The chain employs TRBV5-1 and TRBJ1-3, with 8 bases fitting TRBD1. Germline V gene sequence: CDR1 SGHRS, CDR2 YFSETQ. This CDR3 comprises 16 residues. V dropped 4 bases and J dropped 0; count of bases not matched to a gene: 6. The DNA for the CDR3 is TGCGCCAGCAGCCGCGGACAGGGAAGCTCTGGAAACACCATATATTTT. Translation gives CASSRGQGSSGNTIYF.

This sequence joins TRBV19 and TRBJ2-3; 9 bases fit TRBD2. CDR1 and CDR2 from the germline V gene are LNHDA and SQIVND (reference sequence). V shed 8 bases and J 4 bases; nucleotides not matched to a gene: 4. This CDR3 contains 13 residues. The CDR3: CASWAGGPDTQYF. In DNA form, the CDR3 reads TGTGCCAGTTGGGCGGGGGGGCCAGATACGCAGTATTTT.

The chain couples TRBV7-8 to TRBJ1-6, with 7 bases lining up with TRBD1. The CDR3 sequence is 17 residues long. Per the germline V gene, CDR1 is SGHVS and CDR2 is FQNEAQ. J lost 2 bases, V lost 5 bases, and 9 bases had no gene match. CDR3 nucleotides: TGTGCCAGCAGCGCAAACAGGGGAGTGACCTATAATTCACCCCTCCACTTT. This encodes CASSANRGVTYNSPLHF.

The V and J genes are TRBV19 and TRBJ2-3; 7 bases line up with TRBD2. The V gene end was trimmed by 4 bases and the J gene end by 0 bases; junction bases not matched to a gene: 4. The CDR3 is 15 residues long. Germline loops: CDR1 LNHDA, CDR2 SQIVND (reference sequence). CDR3 protein: CASSNSGESTDTQYF. Written as DNA, the CDR3 is TGTGCCAGTAGTAACAGCGGGGAAAGCACAGATACGCAGTATTTT.

This chain links TRBV11-2 with TRBJ1-2; D is ambiguous. V lost 5 bases and J 14 bases, leaving 9 bases between the germline ends. The germline CDR1 and CDR2 sequences are SGHAT and FQNNGV. The CDR3 extends over 9 amino acids. CDR3 coding DNA: TGTGCCAGCAGCCCACCAGTGACCTTC. Amino acids: CASSPPVTF.

The table lists this clone with a count of one. The chain is built from TRBV15 and TRBJ1-2; no clear D gene. This CDR3 contains 15 residues. Germline values: CDR1 LNHNV, CDR2 YYDKDF (reference sequence). V gave up 0 bases and J gave up 8 bases, with 16 bases separating them. The CDR3 is CATSRDAEFSAGYTF. The CDR3 nucleotides read TGTGCCACCAGCAGAGACGCGGAGTTCTCAGCGGGCTACACCTTC.

The chain combines TRBV7-2 with TRBJ2-5, with 8 bases aligning to TRBD1. The DNA end favors TRBJ2-7, so the J call may be wrong. The CDR3 is 15 amino acids. CDR1 is SGHTA and CDR2 is FQGNSA in the germline V gene. CDR3 sequence (DNA): TGTGCCAGCAGCCCCACCGGGACAGGAGAGTACGAGCAGTACTTC. Amino acids: CASSPTGTGEYEQYF.

This rearrangement joins TRBV7-6 to TRBJ2-7; 9 bases are a match to TRBD2. Germline V gives CDR1 SGHVS, CDR2 FNYEAQ. The ends lost 4 bases at V and 6 bases at J; junction bases unmatched: 4. This CDR3 spans 13 amino acids. The CDR3 DNA follows: TGTGCCAGCAGCTCGACTAGCGGAGGCGAGCAGTACTTC. Its translation: CASSSTSGGEQYF.